The sequence of this T cell receptor (beta chain) was determined in a study of T-cell reconstitution after alpha-beta-depleted transplantation in children. This clonotype was observed at least ten times. Its matching antigen is unknown. Broader study findings: There were reportedly several hundred expanded graft clones from which alpha-beta T cells came about two months after transplant. It was surviving recipient T cells and thymic progenitors that gave some patients high TCRbeta diversity at day 60. The authors attributed T-cell counts and diversity one year after transplant mostly to newly produced T cells.

Unique molecular identifiers were incorporated during preparation of the TCRbeta library. TCRdb reprocessed the PCR reads with MiXCR, giving one entry per CDR3 protein. The repertoire consists of roughly 280,000 distinct CDR3 sequences, with about 9.9% occurring once and the leading ten covering 20% to 25%. The CDR3 is made up of 14 amino acids. V lost 8 bases and J lost 2, with 12 bases in between. This clonotype was obtained from a male patient aged 2-15 years who had a stem cell transplant for chronic granulomatous disease, so the T cells may come from the graft donor. This specimen was peripheral blood, taken 180 days after TCRalphabeta/CD19-depleted stem cell transplant. The gene calls are TRBV12-3 or TRBV12-4 and TRBJ2-2, with TRBD1 as a possible D gene (6 bases). In nucleotides, the CDR3 is TGTGCCAGCCAGCAGGGGCTTAACACCGGGGAGCTGTTTTTT. Translating gives CASQQGLNTGELFF.